The 21 T cell receptor beta chains below were found in one sample sequenced in a study of cytomegalovirus exposure and HLA in healthy donors. The method was immunoSEQ multiplex PCR; TCRdb's version includes in-frame clones alone and lacks a portion of them. Of nearly 110,000 clones listed, about 88% are singletons. The material sequenced was PBMCs. The receptors derive from a woman younger than 30 in good health and CMV-seropositive.

The chain links TRBV11-3 to TRBJ2-2; D ambiguous. The germline gives CDR1 SGHNT, CDR2 YENEEA. The V and J ends lost 5 bases and 3 bases respectively, with 4 bases between them. The CDR3 is made up of 12 amino acids. The CDR3, as DNA: TGTGCCAGCAGCCCCGACACCGGGGAGCTGTTTTTT. It yields the protein CASSPDTGELFF.

This clone was counted a single time. At the DNA level, this CDR3 is encoded by other sequences in the same sample as well. This chain links TRBV28 with TRBJ1-5, with TRBD1 as a possible D gene (5 bases). The CDR3 is 14 amino acids. Germline CDR1 reads MDHEN; CDR2 reads SYDVKM. With 5 bases removed from V and 0 bases from J, the gap between germline ends came to 8 bases. The CDR3: CASSRDSSNQPQHF. The CDR3 DNA reads as TGTGCCAGCAGTCGGGACTCTAGCAATCAGCCCCAGCATTTT.

The gene calls are TRBV9 and TRBJ2-3, with 9 bases matching TRBD2. Germline trimming cut 0 bases from V and 6 bases from J; bases unmatched to any gene: 2. CDR3 length: 14 amino acids. Germline values: CDR1 SGDLS, CDR2 YYNGEE. This CDR3 is CASSVGGGADTQYF. In DNA, the CDR3 is TGTGCCAGCAGCGTAGGCGGGGGGGCGGATACGCAGTATTTT. Using reference TRBV9 and TRBJ2-3 for the parts outside the CDR3, the full variable domain is DSGVTQTPKHLITATGQRVTLRCSPRSGDLSVYWYQQSLDQGLQFLIQYYNGEERAKGNILERFSAQQFPDLHSELNLSSLELGDSALYFCASSVGGGADTQYFGPGTRLTVL.

This rearrangement joins TRBV19 to TRBJ1-1; perhaps TRBD1 as D (6 bases). The germline gives CDR1 LNHDA, CDR2 SQIVND (reference sequence). Trimming took 7 bases from V and 1 from J, leaving 10 bases between them. The CDR3 runs 13 residues. The CDR3 sequence is CASTPDRNTEAFF. CDR3 DNA sequence: TGTGCCAGTACTCCGGACAGGAACACTGAAGCTTTCTTT.

V is TRBV4-1 and J is TRBJ2-7; TRBD1 aligns across 7 bases. Germline V CDR1 and CDR2: MGHRA, YSYEKL. CDR3 size: 14 residues. V dropped 1 base and J dropped 1; count of bases not matched to a gene: 1. The DNA for the CDR3 is TGCGCCAGCAGCCAAGGGGACAGTTCCTACGAGCAGTACTTC. Translated: CASSQGDSSYEQYF.

This chain links TRBV11-2 with TRBJ1-6, with TRBD1 as a possible D gene (6 bases). The CDR3 consists of 15 residues. Germline V CDR1 and CDR2: SGHAT, FQNNGV. Between the trimmed V and J ends, which lost 5 bases and 7 bases, there was a span of 15 bases. CDR3 residues: CASSREDRRNSPLHF. In DNA form, the CDR3 reads TGTGCCAGCAGCCGCGAGGACAGAAGAAATTCACCCCTCCACTTT.

This clone was recorded only once. The chain employs TRBV10-3 and TRBJ2-7; D possibly uses TRBD1 or TRBD2 (6 bases each). CDR1 and CDR2 (germline): ENHRY, SYGVKD. The V gene lost 6 bases and the J gene lost 0 bases, with 12 bases spanning the gap. The CDR3 contains 14 residues. The CDR3 protein is CAIREGGLSYEQYF. In nucleotides, the CDR3 is TGTGCCATCAGGGAGGGGGGACTCTCCTACGAGCAGTACTTC.

Only one count was recorded for this clone. The chain combines TRBV4-1 with TRBJ2-4; D might be TRBD2 (7 bases). The CDR3 runs to 15 residues. CDR1 and CDR2 (germline): MGHRA, YSYEKL. V was clipped by 0 bases and J by 7 bases, with 13 bases between them. The CDR3 is CASSQDEGGGNIQYF. The CDR3 coding sequence is TGCGCCAGCAGCCAAGATGAGGGGGGAGGGAACATTCAGTACTTC.

The V gene is TRBV19, the J gene TRBJ2-3; weak D call: TRBD2 (6 bases). This CDR3 is 13 amino acids long. The germline V and J ends were trimmed by 6 bases and 5 bases, with 12 bases remaining between them. CDR1 and CDR2 from the germline V gene are LNHDA and SQIVND (reference sequence). CDR3 sequence: CASSPGGIDTQYF. CDR3 nucleotide sequence: TGTGCCAGTAGCCCTGGAGGGATAGATACGCAGTATTTT. Based on the CDR3 plus reference TRBV19 and TRBJ2-3, the full variable domain is DGGITQSPKYLFRKEGQNVTLSCEQNLNHDAMYWYRQDPGQGLRLIYYSQIVNDFQKGDIAEGYSVSREKKESFPLTVTSAQKNPTAFYLCASSPGGIDTQYFGPGTRLTVL.

This clone was counted once. V usage is TRBV6-1 and J usage is TRBJ1-1; no firm D call. This CDR3 contains 12 residues. Trimming removed 1 base from V and 5 bases from J, with 5 bases in between. CDR1 and CDR2 (germline): MNHNS, SASEGT. As DNA, the CDR3 is TGTGCCAGCAGTGAAGACCGGACTGAAGCTTTCTTT. Protein: CASSEDRTEAFF.

The V and J genes are TRBV6-4 and TRBJ1-1; the match to TRBD1 covers 7 bases. Unmatched junction bases numbered 5, after V lost 6 bases and J lost 1 base. Germline V gene sequence: CDR1 MRHNA, CDR2 SNTAGT. CDR3 size: 14 residues. The CDR3 protein is CASSAGTANTEAFF. CDR3 coding DNA: TGTGCCAGCAGCGCCGGGACAGCGAACACTGAAGCTTTCTTT.

The V gene is TRBV28, the J gene TRBJ2-7, with D perhaps matching TRBD1 (6 bases). The CDR3 runs 17 residues. Germline V CDR1 and CDR2: MDHEN, SYDVKM. Trimming removed 4 bases at V and 1 base at J, with 20 bases between. The CDR3 loop is CASSSGFRDTFSYEQYV. CDR3 DNA: TGTGCCAGCAGTTCGGGGTTCCGGGACACCTTTTCCTACGAGCAGTACGTC.

The V gene is TRBV7-9, the J gene TRBJ2-1, with D unresolved. V gave up 4 bases and J gave up 8 bases, with 15 bases separating them. CDR3 length equals 14 residues. The germline V gene has CDR1 SEHNR and CDR2 FQNEAQ (reference sequence). CDR3 protein: CASSSNIPRDEQFF. CDR3 DNA sequence: TGTGCCAGCAGCTCCAATATCCCCCGCGATGAGCAGTTCTTC.

CDR3: CASSETGTNTGELFF. In DNA, the CDR3 is TGTGCCAGCAGTGAGACAGGGACCAACACCGGGGAGCTGTTTTTT. The rearrangement uses TRBV6-1 and TRBJ2-2, with 7 bases lining up with TRBD1. J gave up 2 bases and V 3 bases, and 3 bases lay outside the gene matches. Germline V CDR1 and CDR2: MNHNS, SASEGT. This CDR3 has 15 residues.

The chain is built from TRBV12-5 and TRBJ2-1; D is unclear. There are 13 residues in the CDR3. Germline V gene data show CDR1 as LGHNT and CDR2 as FRNRAP. Trimming shortened V by 2 bases and J by 5 bases, and 7 bases separated the two germline ends. CDR3 bases: TGTGCTAGTGGTTTGTCAGGTAACAATGAGCAGTTCTTC. It yields the protein CASGLSGNNEQFF.

The chain is built from TRBV11-2 and TRBJ1-1, with unresolved D. V dropped 7 bases and J dropped 4 bases, with 16 bases sitting between them. The CDR3 extends over 14 amino acids. CDR1 and CDR2 (germline): SGHAT, FQNNGV. The CDR3, as DNA: TGTGCCAGCATCAACTCTTGGAGTGGCACTGAAGCTTTCTTT. This codes for CASINSWSGTEAFF.

The chain uses TRBV19 and TRBJ2-5; perhaps TRBD1 as D (5 bases). The CDR3 extends over 14 amino acids. The V gene's germline CDR1 is LNHDA and CDR2 SQIVND (reference sequence). V was trimmed by 5 bases and J by 4 bases, leaving 14 bases between them. The CDR3 is CASSDSPQGETQYF. In DNA form, the CDR3 reads TGTGCCAGTAGTGACTCACCCCAGGGAGAGACCCAGTACTTC.

This chain uses TRBV2 with TRBJ2-7; D is undetermined. The length of the CDR3 is 16 residues. The germline CDR1 and CDR2 sequences are SNHLY and FYNNEI. V was trimmed by 7 bases and J by 0 bases, leaving 19 bases between them. CDR3 in DNA: TGTGCCAGCATGACATTGCTCTCCCTTAGCTCCTACGAGCAGTACTTC. Its protein is CASMTLLSLSSYEQYF.

The chain recombines TRBV4-3 with TRBJ2-1; 8 nucleotides line up with TRBD2. J gave up 6 bases and V 1 base, and 5 bases lay outside the gene matches. CDR1 is LGHNA and CDR2 is YSLEER in the germline V gene. The CDR3 has 15 residues. The CDR3 loop reads CASSQAAGAFNEQFF. In nucleotides, the CDR3 is TGCGCCAGCAGCCAAGCAGCGGGGGCCTTCAATGAGCAGTTCTTC.

This clone was counted only a few times. This chain joins TRBV25-1 and TRBJ1-3; 9 nucleotides match TRBD1. The V and J ends lost 1 base and 4 bases, in that order; junction bases with no gene match: 5. Looked up from germline, CDR1 is MGHDK and CDR2 is SYGVNS. This CDR3 contains 16 residues. Written as DNA, the CDR3 is TGTGCCAGCAGTGAATTCGGGACAGGGATAGGAAACACCATATATTTT. Residues: CASSEFGTGIGNTIYF.

CDR3 residues: CATSGLPINEKLFF. The CDR3 DNA reads as TGTGCCACCAGCGGCTTGCCAATTAATGAAAAACTGTTTTTT. The chain joins TRBV15 to TRBJ1-4; D remains ambiguous. The V gene's germline CDR1 is LNHNV and CDR2 YYDKDF (reference sequence). Trimming pared 5 bases from V and 4 bases from J, leaving 11 bases between. The CDR3 contains 14 residues.